The 8 T cell receptor beta chains in this list originate from one sample, sequenced in a study of kidney transplant recipient with SARS-CoV-2 infection. From the reads, TCRdb called clonotypes with MiXCR, one entry per CDR3 protein. The data contain about 250,000 distinct CDR3 sequences, around 28% of them seen just once; the ten biggest clones take up nearly 7.5%. The source material was a blood sample, sampled at baseline and on approximately day 120 from a kidney transplant recipient. The receptors derive from a male patient in his 30s who had COVID-19 and was a kidney transplant recipient. Some T cells may be the graft donor's.

A note on this clonotype: A read error is possible here, since a much larger clone lies one base away. This chain links TRBV20-1 with TRBJ1-1; 7 bases are shared with TRBD1. Germline CDR1 and CDR2: DFQATT and SNEGSKA (reference sequence). The CDR3 runs to 13 residues. The CDR3 is CSASLTGNAEAFF. The CDR3 bases are TGCAGTGCTAGTTTGACAGGGAACGCTGAAGCTTTCTTT.

The rearrangement links TRBV3-1 to TRBJ2-2; no clear D. The germline V gene has CDR1 LGHDT and CDR2 YNNKEL (reference sequence). Trimming left V 5 bases short and J 5 bases short, with 24 bases between. The CDR3 loop spans 18 amino acids. The CDR3 sequence: CASSELNPISGLTGELFF. CDR3 nucleotides: TGTGCCAGCAGCGAGCTTAATCCCATTTCAGGCTTGACCGGGGAGCTGTTTTTT.

This clonotype was counted many times. The chain joins TRBV6-5 to TRBJ1-1, with 11 bases lining up with TRBD1. The CDR3 loop spans 15 amino acids. The J segment lost 3 bases and the V segment lost 6 bases, leaving 6 bases of the junction unmatched. Germline assignment: CDR1 MNHEY and CDR2 SVGAGI. In nucleotides, the CDR3 is TGTGCCAGCAGCCGGACAGGGGGCTGGGACACTGAAGCTTTCTTT. Amino acids: CASSRTGGWDTEAFF.

The chain links TRBV7-2 to TRBJ2-1; possibly TRBD1 for D (6 bases). V was clipped by 2 bases and J by 7 bases, with 15 bases between them. CDR1 is SGHTA and CDR2 is FQGNSA in the germline V gene. The CDR3 spans 15 residues. The CDR3: CASSLLVQGRNEQFF. The CDR3 bases are TGTGCCAGCAGCTTATTAGTACAGGGAAGAAATGAGCAGTTCTTC.

A note on this clonotype: A much bigger clone sits one base away, suggesting this may be a read error. This chain uses TRBV9 with TRBJ2-7; weak D call: TRBD2 (5 bases). Germline CDR1 and CDR2: SGDLS and YYNGEE. The CDR3 extends over 13 amino acids. The CDR3 region has the DNA TGTGCCAGCAGCGTACTTCCCCTGGAGGAGCAGAACTTC. Translation gives CASSVLPLEEQNF.

This clonotype was seen at least ten times. The chain combines TRBV2 with TRBJ1-3; unclear D gene. V was cut by 1 base and J by 0 bases, with 7 bases left in between. The CDR3 has 15 amino acids. From germline, CDR1 is SNHLY and CDR2 FYNNEI. The CDR3 loop is CASSEEATSGNTIYF. The CDR3 DNA is TGTGCCAGCAGTGAAGAGGCGACCTCTGGAAACACCATATATTTT.

This clonotype was detected many times. The V gene is TRBV19, the J gene TRBJ1-2; TRBD1 is a possible D gene (5 bases). The V end was cut by 6 bases, the J end by 4 bases, with 21 bases between. The CDR3 is 16 residues long. CDR1 is LNHDA, CDR2 SQIVND, per germline (reference sequence). DNA of the CDR3: TGTGCCAGTAGGGAAAGGGGAGGATATAACATCTATGGCTACACCTTC. Residues: CASRERGGYNIYGYTF.

The table lists this clonotype with many counts. The chain links TRBV23-1 to TRBJ1-2; D call uncertain. TRBV23-1 has ORF status, its function being uncertain. The CDR3 runs 17 residues. V gave up 4 bases and J gave up 4 bases, with 22 bases separating them. The CDR3 spells CASSRGRLRRKTYGYTF. CDR3 coding DNA: TGCGCCAGCAGTCGTGGGCGGCTACGCAGAAAGACCTATGGCTACACCTTC.